This TCR beta chain was identified during a study of pediatric ulcerative colitis. Germline CDR1 is SNHLY and CDR2 is FYNNEI. The CDR3 covers 14 residues. V shed 7 bases and J shed 9 bases, with 16 bases lying between them. The survey-level immunoSEQ assay was used. The data were produced by immunoSEQ multiplex PCR, yet TCRdb's version contains in-frame clones alone and is incomplete. Of more than 50,000 clones in the sample, 77% were seen once. V gene TRBV2 combines with J gene TRBJ1-6; D might be TRBD1 (6 bases). Material for sequencing was blood. The clonotype comes from a boy under 18 with moderate ulcerative colitis. CDR3 coding DNA: TGTGCCAGCATGACCGGGGGGCGCGGTTCACCCCTCCACTTT. Encoded protein: CASMTGGRGSPLHF.